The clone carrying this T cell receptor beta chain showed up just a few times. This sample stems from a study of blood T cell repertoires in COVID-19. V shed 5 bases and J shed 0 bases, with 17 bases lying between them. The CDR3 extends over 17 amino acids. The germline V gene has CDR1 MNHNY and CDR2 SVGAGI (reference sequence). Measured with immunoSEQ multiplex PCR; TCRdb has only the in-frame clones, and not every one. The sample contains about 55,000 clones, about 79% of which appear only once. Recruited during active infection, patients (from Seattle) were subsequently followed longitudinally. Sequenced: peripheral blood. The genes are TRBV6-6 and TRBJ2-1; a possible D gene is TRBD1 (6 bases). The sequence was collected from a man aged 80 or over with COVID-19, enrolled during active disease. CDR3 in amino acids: CASSRPNRASSYNEQFF. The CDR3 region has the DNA TGTGCCAGCAGTCGTCCAAACAGGGCTTCCTCCTACAATGAGCAGTTCTTC.